This T cell receptor beta chain comes out of a study of blood T cell repertoires in COVID-19. Overall study: Researchers got acute and convalescent COVID-19 samples from the United States, Italy and Spain. T cells, B-cell-depleted T cells, or PBMCs supplied cDNA or gDNA.

Original processing methods: Nucleated cell counts were estimated from reference gene primer amplification. Libraries were prepared by immunoSEQ multiplex PCR; TCRdb keeps only in-frame clonotypes and omits some of them. The V and J calls and clone size were taken over from that table, and D and trimming were inferred from the DNA. The sample carries about 200,000 clones, roughly nine tenths recorded once. CDR1 is MNHEY, CDR2 SVGAGI, per germline. V lost 2 bases to trimming and J lost 6 bases, with 7 bases between them. CDR3 length equals 12 residues. This clonotype was sampled from a man in his forties with active or convalescent COVID-19. Sequenced: peripheral blood. This sequence joins TRBV6-5 and TRBJ1-1; D not certain. The CDR3 DNA follows: TGTGCCAGCAGTTACCTGGGCGCTGAAGCTTTCTTT. Protein sequence: CASSYLGAEAFF.